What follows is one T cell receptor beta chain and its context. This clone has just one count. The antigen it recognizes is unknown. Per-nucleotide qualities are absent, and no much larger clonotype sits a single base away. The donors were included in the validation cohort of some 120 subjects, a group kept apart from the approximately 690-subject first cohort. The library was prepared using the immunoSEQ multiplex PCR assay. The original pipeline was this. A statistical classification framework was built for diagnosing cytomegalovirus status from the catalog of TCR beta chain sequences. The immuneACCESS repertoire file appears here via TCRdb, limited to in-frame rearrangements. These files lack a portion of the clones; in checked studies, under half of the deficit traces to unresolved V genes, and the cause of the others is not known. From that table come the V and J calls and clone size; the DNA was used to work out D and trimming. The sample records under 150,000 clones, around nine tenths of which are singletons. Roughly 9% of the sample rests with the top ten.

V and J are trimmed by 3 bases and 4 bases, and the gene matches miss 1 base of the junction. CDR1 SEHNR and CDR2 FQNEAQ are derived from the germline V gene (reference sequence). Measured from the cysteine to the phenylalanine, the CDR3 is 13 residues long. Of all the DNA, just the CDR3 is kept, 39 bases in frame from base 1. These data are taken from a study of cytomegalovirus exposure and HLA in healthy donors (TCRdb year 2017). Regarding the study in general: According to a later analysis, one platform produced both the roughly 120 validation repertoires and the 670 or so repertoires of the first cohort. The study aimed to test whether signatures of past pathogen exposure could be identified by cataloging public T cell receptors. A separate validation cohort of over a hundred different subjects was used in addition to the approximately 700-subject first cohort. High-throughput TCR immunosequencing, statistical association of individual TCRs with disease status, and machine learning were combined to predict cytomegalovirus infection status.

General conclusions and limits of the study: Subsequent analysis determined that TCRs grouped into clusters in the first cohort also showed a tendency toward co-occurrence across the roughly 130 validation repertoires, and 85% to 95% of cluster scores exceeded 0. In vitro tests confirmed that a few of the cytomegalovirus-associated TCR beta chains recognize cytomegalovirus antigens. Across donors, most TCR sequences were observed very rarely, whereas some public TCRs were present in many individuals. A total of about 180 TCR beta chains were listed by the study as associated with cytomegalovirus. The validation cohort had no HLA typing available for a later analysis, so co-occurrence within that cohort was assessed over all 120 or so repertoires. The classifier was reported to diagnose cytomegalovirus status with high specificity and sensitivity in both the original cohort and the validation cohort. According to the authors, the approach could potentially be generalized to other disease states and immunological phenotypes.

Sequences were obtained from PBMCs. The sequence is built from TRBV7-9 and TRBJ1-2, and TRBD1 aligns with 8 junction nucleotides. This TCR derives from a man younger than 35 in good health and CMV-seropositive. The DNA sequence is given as TGTGCCAGCAGCTTCGGGACAGGCTATGGCTACACCTTC. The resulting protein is CASSFGTGYGYTF.